This TCR beta chain is from a study of shared clonotypes between healthy human individuals. Study summary: CD4 naive cells filled three plates per donor, CD4 memory three, CD8 naive two and CD8 memory one.

Concerning this clone: Its antigen is as yet unknown.

Produced via immunoSEQ multiplex PCR; TCRdb's table is partial and in-frame only. The data contain approximately 1.5 million clones, 95% to 99% of them singletons. The V and J ends lost 5 bases and 5 bases, in that order; junction bases with no gene match: 12. The germline gives CDR1 SGHTA, CDR2 FQGNSA. The CDR3 consists of 18 residues. Study-level findings and limits: Among donors, the sharing of clonotypes was expected to be influenced by sequencing depth.

Specimen: naive CD4+ T cells sorted from blood. Sample subset: CD45RA+ positively selected. The sequence derives from a man younger than 40 in good health. The chain employs TRBV7-2 and TRBJ2-2; 12 bases are shared with TRBD2. The CDR3 protein is CASSLLAGGLTWTGELFF. For the CDR3, the DNA is TGTGCCAGCAGCCTACTAGCGGGGGGTCTTACTTGGACCGGGGAGCTGTTTTTT.